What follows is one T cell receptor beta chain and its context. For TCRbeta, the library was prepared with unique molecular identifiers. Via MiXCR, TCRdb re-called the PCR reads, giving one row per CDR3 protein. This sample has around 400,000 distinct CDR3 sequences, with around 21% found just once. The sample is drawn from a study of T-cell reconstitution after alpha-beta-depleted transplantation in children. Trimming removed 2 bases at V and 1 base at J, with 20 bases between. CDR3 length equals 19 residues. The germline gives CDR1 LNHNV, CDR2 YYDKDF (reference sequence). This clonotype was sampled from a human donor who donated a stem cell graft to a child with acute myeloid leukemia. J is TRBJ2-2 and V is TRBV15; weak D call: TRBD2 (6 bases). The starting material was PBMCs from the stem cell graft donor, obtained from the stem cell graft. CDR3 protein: CATSRQEEGTTGNTGELFF. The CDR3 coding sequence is TGTGCCACCAGCAGACAAGAGGAGGGGACGACGGGGAACACCGGGGAGCTGTTTTTT.